Below, 15 T cell receptor beta chains from the same sample are listed, as sequenced in a study of blood T cell repertoires in COVID-19. The table came from immunoSEQ multiplex PCR; TCRdb's copy has only in-frame clones and leaves some out. The sample lists approximately 150,000 clones; around 87% were seen once. Sequenced material: peripheral blood. These receptors were taken from a woman aged 60 to 75 with active COVID-19.

The rearrangement joins TRBV3-1 (or the pseudogene TRBV3-2) to TRBJ1-4, with no clear D. V was trimmed by 7 bases and J by 12 bases, leaving 24 bases between them. CDR3 length equals 15 residues. The V gene's germline CDR1 is LGHDT and CDR2 YNNKEL (reference sequence). CDR3 sequence: CASTLSAGGVGQLFF. CDR3 sequence (DNA): TGTGCCAGCACTTTGAGCGCCGGAGGAGTGGGCCAACTGTTTTTT.

The chain recombines TRBV2 with TRBJ1-5, with D possibly TRBD1 on 6 matching bases. CDR1 SNHLY and CDR2 FYNNEI come from the germline V gene. The CDR3 consists of 15 residues. The V end was cut by 4 bases, the J end by 3 bases, with 13 bases between. The CDR3 reads CASSVNRESNQPQHF. The CDR3 DNA sequence: TGTGCCAGCAGTGTAAACAGGGAGTCCAATCAGCCCCAGCATTTT.

The chain joins TRBV11-2 to TRBJ2-7; 9 nucleotides align to TRBD2. CDR1 and CDR2 (germline): SGHAT, FQNNGV. The length of the CDR3 is 15 residues. V trimming: 2 bases; J trimming: 3 bases; junction bases outside the gene matches: 5. This CDR3 reads CASSLKRTSDYEQYF. The CDR3 nucleotides read TGTGCCAGCAGCTTAAAGCGGACTAGCGACTACGAGCAGTACTTC.

The chain is built from TRBV7-2 and TRBJ2-3; D remains unclear. Trimming removed 2 bases at V and 2 bases at J, with 11 bases between. CDR1 is SGHTA, CDR2 FQGNSA, per germline. This CDR3 contains 15 residues. The CDR3 loop reads CASSLYGSDTDTQYF. CDR3 nucleotide sequence: TGTGCCAGCAGCTTATACGGGTCCGACACAGATACGCAGTATTTT.

J is TRBJ2-7 and V is TRBV27; no firm D call. The CDR3 runs 13 residues. CDR1 and CDR2 from the germline V gene are MNHEY and SMNVEV (reference sequence). V dropped 4 bases and J dropped 5 bases, with 12 bases sitting between them. Written as DNA, the CDR3 is TGTGCCAGCAGTTCCCACACGCAGGACGAGCAGTACTTC. Protein sequence: CASSSHTQDEQYF.

In DNA, the CDR3 is TGTGCCAGCAGCTCCCGGACTAGCGCAGGGAATGAGCAGTTCTTC. Encoded protein: CASSSRTSAGNEQFF. The chain combines TRBV7-2 with TRBJ2-1, with TRBD2 identical over 9 bases. The germline V gene has CDR1 SGHTA and CDR2 FQGNSA. Unmatched junction bases numbered 8, after V lost 4 bases and J lost 7 bases. The CDR3 has 15 residues.

V is TRBV28 and J is TRBJ2-7; D is perhaps TRBD1 (6 bases). Germline V gene sequence: CDR1 MDHEN, CDR2 SYDVKM. This CDR3 spans 15 amino acids. With 6 bases removed from V and 5 bases from J, the gap between germline ends came to 20 bases. Here the CDR3 reads CASSVTPGVLDEQYF. DNA for the CDR3: TGTGCCAGCAGCGTAACCCCAGGGGTTCTGGACGAGCAGTACTTC. The variable domain in full, with the rest retrieved from reference TRBV28 and TRBJ2-7, is DVKVTQSSRYLVKRTGEKVFLECVQDMDHENMFWYRQDPGLGLRLIYFSYDVKMKEKGDIPEGYSVSREKKERFSLILESASTNQTSMYLCASSVTPGVLDEQYFGPGTRLTVT.

This chain connects TRBV19 to TRBJ1-4; D might be TRBD1 (6 bases). The CDR3 covers 14 residues. V shed 6 bases and J shed 6 bases, with 14 bases lying between them. CDR1 and CDR2 from the germline V gene are LNHDA and SQIVND (reference sequence). In DNA form, the CDR3 reads TGTGCCAGTAGCACGACAGGCCCCCATGAAAAACTGTTTTTT. It codes for CASSTTGPHEKLFF.

V gene TRBV28 combines with J gene TRBJ2-1, with TRBD2 matching 7 bases. From germline, CDR1 is MDHEN and CDR2 SYDVKM. With V trimmed by 8 bases and J by 5 bases, 6 bases remained unmatched. The length of the CDR3 is 13 residues. The CDR3 region is CASRWGGNNEQFF. The DNA for the CDR3 is TGTGCCAGCCGGTGGGGGGGTAACAATGAGCAGTTCTTC.

The chain combines TRBV7-9 with TRBJ1-3, with D maybe TRBD1 (6 bases). Germline values: CDR1 SEHNR, CDR2 FQNEAQ (reference sequence). V lost 2 bases and J lost 8, with 10 bases in between. This CDR3 spans 13 amino acids. CDR3: CASSLQQGHTIYF. CDR3 DNA: TGTGCCAGCAGCTTACAACAGGGACACACCATATATTTT.

This clone came up a few times. This chain uses TRBV9 with TRBJ2-7; weak D call: TRBD1 (6 bases). The CDR3 has 15 amino acids. The germline gives CDR1 SGDLS, CDR2 YYNGEE. V was pared by 4 bases and J by 8 bases, with 22 bases between. The CDR3 spells CASSQDSSPGLQQYF. In DNA, the CDR3 is TGTGCCAGCAGCCAGGACAGCTCCCCGGGGCTGCAGCAGTACTTC.

This clone came up once. V and J are TRBV21-1 and TRBJ2-1; the table gives TRBD1 as D, unverified against the DNA. TRBV21-1 is designated a pseudogene. The CDR3 has 16 amino acids. The CDR3 sequence: CASTDGTGATYNEQFF. The CDR3 region has the DNA TGTGCCAGCACCGATGGGACAGGCGCTACCTACAATGAGCAGTTCTTC.

DNA of the CDR3: TGTGCCAGCAGTTCCCGACAGGCTACTGGAAACACCATATATTTT. Amino acids: CASSSRQATGNTIYF. This sequence joins TRBV6-5 and TRBJ1-3; possibly TRBD1 for D (6 bases). Germline V CDR1 and CDR2: MNHEY, SVGAGI. Trimming stripped 4 bases from V and 2 bases from J, with 12 bases between. The CDR3 is made up of 15 amino acids.

This sequence joins TRBV30 and TRBJ1-5, with TRBD1 as a possible D gene (6 bases). The CDR3 consists of 13 residues. Trimming shortened V by 2 bases and J by 5 bases, and 10 bases separated the two germline ends. Germline V gene sequence: CDR1 GTSNPN, CDR2 SVGIG (reference sequence). CDR3 region: CAWSRNRDQPQHF. CDR3 nucleotide sequence: TGTGCCTGGAGTCGGAACAGGGATCAGCCCCAGCATTTT.

V and J are TRBV3-1 (or the pseudogene TRBV3-2) and TRBJ2-1; 9 nucleotides align to TRBD2. The V segment lost 1 base and the J segment 6 bases; nucleotides outside the gene matches: 10. CDR1 LGHDT and CDR2 YNNKEL come from the germline V gene (reference sequence). The CDR3 runs 17 residues. The CDR3 sequence is CASSQGIRQLAGNEQFF. CDR3 sequence (DNA): TGTGCCAGCAGCCAAGGAATTAGACAACTAGCGGGCAATGAGCAGTTCTTC.